This TCR beta chain is from a study of blood T cell repertoires in COVID-19. The table came from immunoSEQ multiplex PCR; TCRdb's copy has only in-frame clones and leaves some out. The repertoire holds approximately 350,000 clones, with around 83% as singletons. The TCR was taken from a woman aged 45-59 years who had recovered from COVID-19. The sample consisted of PBMCs or T cells enriched from blood (not recorded which).

The CDR3 loop is CASSGIGTGGLNEQYF. CDR3 sequence (DNA): TGTGCCAGCAGTGGAATCGGGACAGGGGGTTTAAACGAGCAGTACTTC. The chain has TRBV6-1 and TRBJ2-7, with 11 bases that match TRBD1. The junction had 10 bases not matched to a gene; V was cut back by 4 bases and J by 5 bases. The CDR3 loop spans 16 amino acids. Germline V gives CDR1 MNHNS, CDR2 SASEGT.